What follows describes a single T cell receptor beta chain. Its target is unknown. The sample comes from a study of graft-versus-host responses after intestinal transplantation. Study context: Each recipient received a multivisceral, liver-intestinal, or isolated intestinal graft. Induction with anti-thymocyte globulin, then tacrolimus and steroids for roughly three years, was given to all recipients.

Libraries were prepared by immunoSEQ multiplex PCR; TCRdb keeps only in-frame clonotypes and omits some of them. This sample has some 76,000 clones, with about nine tenths found just once. Study-wide points: Early declines in HvG clones that occurred post-transplant were associated with peak circulating GvH clone levels.

Trimming took off 3 bases at V and 5 bases at J, with 10 bases between the two ends. Germline V gene sequence: CDR1 LGHNA, CDR2 YNFKEQ. The CDR3 contains 13 residues. The V call is TRBV4-2, the J call TRBJ2-5; D call uncertain. Sequenced here: unstimulated CD8+ T cells sorted from spleen or lymph node cells, sampled before transplant. The sequence was collected from a human donor who was the organ donor for an intestinal transplant. DNA for the CDR3: TGTGCCAGCAGCCAGATATATGGGGAGACCCAGTACTTC. This translates into CASSQIYGETQYF.